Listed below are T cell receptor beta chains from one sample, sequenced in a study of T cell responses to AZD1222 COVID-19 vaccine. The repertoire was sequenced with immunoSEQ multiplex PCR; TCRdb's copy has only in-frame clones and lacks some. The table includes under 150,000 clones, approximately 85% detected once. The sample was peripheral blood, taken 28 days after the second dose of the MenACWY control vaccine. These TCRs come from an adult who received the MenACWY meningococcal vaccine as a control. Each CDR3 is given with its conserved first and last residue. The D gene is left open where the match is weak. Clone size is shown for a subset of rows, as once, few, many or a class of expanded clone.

cdr3_nt: TGCAGCGCTGCGAACCGGGGACTAGCCCCCGGGGAGCTGTTTTTT
cdr3_aa: CSAANRGLAPGELFF
j_call: TRBJ2-2
cdr3_length: 15
v_call: TRBV29-1
d_call: TRBD2
clone_size: .

cdr3_nt: TGCGCCAGCAGCGCCAGCAGAGATACGCAGTATTTT
cdr3_aa: CASSASRDTQYF
j_call: TRBJ2-3
cdr3_length: 12
v_call: TRBV5-1
d_call: .
clone_size: .

cdr3_nt: TGTGCCAGCAGCTGGGTCCCCGGGGGTGAAAAACTGTTTTTT
cdr3_aa: CASSWVPGGEKLFF
j_call: TRBJ1-4
cdr3_length: 14
v_call: TRBV27
d_call: .
clone_size: .

cdr3_nt: TGTGCCAGCAGTCCGGGGCTAAGGGATGAGCAGTTCTTC
cdr3_aa: CASSPGLRDEQFF
j_call: TRBJ2-1
cdr3_length: 13
v_call: TRBV28
d_call: .
clone_size: .

cdr3_nt: TGCGCCAGCAGACACCCAGGGGAGACTTACGGCTACACCTTC
cdr3_aa: CASRHPGETYGYTF
j_call: TRBJ1-2
cdr3_length: 14
v_call: TRBV5-1
d_call: .
clone_size: .

cdr3_nt: TGTGCCATCAGGGGAGCAACCGGGAGCACAGATACGCAGTATTTT
cdr3_aa: CAIRGATGSTDTQYF
j_call: TRBJ2-3
cdr3_length: 15
v_call: TRBV10-3
d_call: .
clone_size: few

cdr3_nt: TGTGCCAGCAGCTTAGCGCGGGACATATCCTACGAGCAGTACTTC
cdr3_aa: CASSLARDISYEQYF
j_call: TRBJ2-7
cdr3_length: 15
v_call: TRBV7-2
d_call: .
clone_size: .

cdr3_nt: TGTGCCAGCAGTGAGACCGGGAACTCCTACAATGAGCAGTTCTTC
cdr3_aa: CASSETGNSYNEQFF
j_call: TRBJ2-1
cdr3_length: 15
v_call: TRBV6-2/TRBV6-3
d_call: .
clone_size: few

cdr3_nt: TGTGCCAGCGGGGGGGCCCCCAGTTTGGACACCGGGGAGCTGTTTTTT
cdr3_aa: CASGGAPSLDTGELFF
j_call: TRBJ2-2
cdr3_length: 16
v_call: TRBV28
d_call: .
clone_size: .

cdr3_nt: TGCAGCGTAGCAGACCGACGCTCTGGAAACACCATATATTTT
cdr3_aa: CSVADRRSGNTIYF
j_call: TRBJ1-3
cdr3_length: 14
v_call: TRBV29-1
d_call: .
clone_size: once

cdr3_nt: TGTGCCAGCAGCTTGGGGGTAGGCGGAGATTCACCCCTCCACTTT
cdr3_aa: CASSLGVGGDSPLHF
j_call: TRBJ1-6
cdr3_length: 15
v_call: TRBV5-5
d_call: .
clone_size: .

cdr3_nt: TGTGCCAGCTCACCCTACGGCTACGAGCAGTACTTC
cdr3_aa: CASSPYGYEQYF
j_call: TRBJ2-7
cdr3_length: 12
v_call: TRBV18
d_call: .
clone_size: .

cdr3_nt: TGCGCCAGCAGCCAATCATTCCCGGGACAGGGTAGGGCAAGGGGGTACAATGAGCAGTTCTTC
cdr3_aa: CASSQSFPGQGRARGYNEQFF
j_call: TRBJ2-1
cdr3_length: 21
v_call: TRBV4-3
d_call: TRBD1
clone_size: .

cdr3_nt: TGTGCCAGCAGCCCAAGGACACCACAAAATAGCAATCAGCCCCAGCATTTT
cdr3_aa: CASSPRTPQNSNQPQHF
j_call: TRBJ1-5
cdr3_length: 17
v_call: TRBV7-3
d_call: .
clone_size: once

cdr3_nt: TGTGCCAGCAGCCTAGCAGCGGGAGGAGGCACCGGGGAGCTGTTTTTT
cdr3_aa: CASSLAAGGGTGELFF
j_call: TRBJ2-2
cdr3_length: 16
v_call: TRBV14
d_call: TRBD2
clone_size: .

cdr3_nt: TGCGCCAGCAGAGTTCAGACAGGGAAAATGATCACTGAAGCTTTCTTT
cdr3_aa: CASRVQTGKMITEAFF
j_call: TRBJ1-1
cdr3_length: 16
v_call: TRBV10-2
d_call: TRBD1
clone_size: .

cdr3_nt: TGTGCCAGCAGCTACGACAACCGGGACAGGGGGTCCGGGGAGCTGTTTTTT
cdr3_aa: CASSYDNRDRGSGELFF
j_call: TRBJ2-2
cdr3_length: 17
v_call: TRBV7-3
d_call: TRBD1
clone_size: .

cdr3_nt: TGTGCCAGCAGAGGAAAGCCGCAAGCTTTCTTT
cdr3_aa: CASRGKPQAFF
j_call: TRBJ1-1
cdr3_length: 11
v_call: TRBV28
d_call: .
clone_size: few

cdr3_nt: TGTGCCAGCAGCCTCCCCGGGGGGGCAAAAGAGACCCAGTACTTC
cdr3_aa: CASSLPGGAKETQYF
j_call: TRBJ2-5
cdr3_length: 15
v_call: TRBV5-4
d_call: TRBD2
clone_size: .

cdr3_nt: TGTGCCAGCAGTCGGCTGGGCTATGGCTACACCTTC
cdr3_aa: CASSRLGYGYTF
j_call: TRBJ1-2
cdr3_length: 12
v_call: TRBV27
d_call: .
clone_size: .

cdr3_nt: TGCGCCAGCAGCGGCCGGGACAGGGGATACACAGATACGCAGTATTTT
cdr3_aa: CASSGRDRGYTDTQYF
j_call: TRBJ2-3
cdr3_length: 16
v_call: TRBV5-1
d_call: TRBD1
clone_size: .

cdr3_nt: TGTGCCACCAGCAACACCTACACCGGGGAGCTGTTTTTT
cdr3_aa: CATSNTYTGELFF
j_call: TRBJ2-2
cdr3_length: 13
v_call: TRBV24-1
d_call: .
clone_size: few

cdr3_nt: TGTGCCAGTAGAGCGGGACAGGGGGCCGGTGGGGTCTATGGCTACACCTTC
cdr3_aa: CASRAGQGAGGVYGYTF
j_call: TRBJ1-2
cdr3_length: 17
v_call: TRBV19
d_call: TRBD1
clone_size: .

cdr3_nt: TGTGCCAGCAGCCGCTTTCGGCAGCCTCCCCCGGAGCAGTACTTC
cdr3_aa: CASSRFRQPPPEQYF
j_call: TRBJ2-7
cdr3_length: 15
v_call: TRBV3-1/TRBV3-2
d_call: .
clone_size: .

cdr3_nt: TGCAGCGTCCCCGGGCAGGGCCCCTACAATGAGCAGTTCTTC
cdr3_aa: CSVPGQGPYNEQFF
j_call: TRBJ2-1
cdr3_length: 14
v_call: TRBV29-1
d_call: .
clone_size: .

cdr3_nt: TGTGCTAGTGATGCGGCGAGCACAGATACGCAGTATTTT
cdr3_aa: CASDAASTDTQYF
j_call: TRBJ2-3
cdr3_length: 13
v_call: TRBV12-5
d_call: .
clone_size: .

cdr3_nt: TGTGCCAGCAGCTTGGATCTGAAGCCCACCCAGTACTTC
cdr3_aa: CASSLDLKPTQYF
j_call: TRBJ2-5
cdr3_length: 13
v_call: TRBV5-5
d_call: .
clone_size: .

cdr3_nt: TGTGCCAGCAGCTTAGTACAACCCGAACTCGCCGGGGAGCTGTTTTTT
cdr3_aa: CASSLVQPELAGELFF
j_call: TRBJ2-2
cdr3_length: 16
v_call: TRBV7-8
d_call: .
clone_size: .

cdr3_nt: TGCGCCAGCAGCCCGGCACCTAGCGGGAGGGCCTCCTACAATGAGCAGTTCTTC
cdr3_aa: CASSPAPSGRASYNEQFF
j_call: TRBJ2-1
cdr3_length: 18
v_call: TRBV4-3
d_call: TRBD2
clone_size: .

cdr3_nt: TGTGCCAGCAGCTCGACAGGGACCCAAGAGACCCAGTACTTC
cdr3_aa: CASSSTGTQETQYF
j_call: TRBJ2-5
cdr3_length: 14
v_call: TRBV5-4
d_call: TRBD1
clone_size: .

cdr3_nt: TGCGCCAGCAGCTTGGCCGAGGGTCGGGTCACTGAAGCTTTCTTT
cdr3_aa: CASSLAEGRVTEAFF
j_call: TRBJ1-1
cdr3_length: 15
v_call: TRBV5-1
d_call: .
clone_size: .

cdr3_nt: TGTGCCAGCAGTTACTCGGCTAGCGGGTGCACCTCCTACGAGCAGTACTTC
cdr3_aa: CASSYSASGCTSYEQYF
j_call: TRBJ2-7
cdr3_length: 17
v_call: TRBV6-7
d_call: TRBD2
clone_size: .

cdr3_nt: TGTGCCAGAAGGAGTGAGCCGGGACAGGGGAATTCACCCCTCCACTTT
cdr3_aa: CARRSEPGQGNSPLHF
j_call: TRBJ1-6
cdr3_length: 16
v_call: TRBV5-3
d_call: TRBD1
clone_size: .

cdr3_nt: TGTGCCAGTAGTATGATGGCCGGGGAGCTGTTTTTT
cdr3_aa: CASSMMAGELFF
j_call: TRBJ2-2
cdr3_length: 12
v_call: TRBV19
d_call: .
clone_size: few

cdr3_nt: TGTGCCAGCAGCTTAGGGTTGTCGGGGGCATCCTACGAGCAGTACTTC
cdr3_aa: CASSLGLSGASYEQYF
j_call: TRBJ2-7
cdr3_length: 16
v_call: TRBV7-6
d_call: .
clone_size: once

cdr3_nt: TGTGCCAGCAGTTTCCCGGACCGGTCCCTCTACAATGAGCAGTTCTTC
cdr3_aa: CASSFPDRSLYNEQFF
j_call: TRBJ2-1
cdr3_length: 16
v_call: TRBV28
d_call: .
clone_size: medium-sized

cdr3_nt: TGTGCCAGCAGTTTATCGGGGAGGACTTTCTTT
cdr3_aa: CASSLSGRTFF
j_call: TRBJ1-1
cdr3_length: 11
v_call: TRBV28
d_call: .
clone_size: .

cdr3_nt: TGCAGTGCGCCTGTCGGGGATACGCAGTATTTT
cdr3_aa: CSAPVGDTQYF
j_call: TRBJ2-3
cdr3_length: 11
v_call: TRBV20-1
d_call: .
clone_size: .

cdr3_nt: TGTGCCAGCTCACCATCCGACTACGAGCAGTACTTC
cdr3_aa: CASSPSDYEQYF
j_call: TRBJ2-7
cdr3_length: 12
v_call: TRBV18
d_call: .
clone_size: .

cdr3_nt: TGTGCCACCGGTGACGACTGGGACACTGAAGCTTTCTTT
cdr3_aa: CATGDDWDTEAFF
j_call: TRBJ1-1
cdr3_length: 13
v_call: TRBV15
d_call: .
clone_size: .

cdr3_nt: TGTGCCAGCAGCCCCACGGACAGGGGTGGCTACACCTTC
cdr3_aa: CASSPTDRGGYTF
j_call: TRBJ1-2
cdr3_length: 13
v_call: TRBV7-3
d_call: TRBD1
clone_size: .

cdr3_nt: TGTGCCATCAGGGAGACTAGCGGGATCGGGAGCGGCTACGAGCAGTACTTC
cdr3_aa: CAIRETSGIGSGYEQYF
j_call: TRBJ2-7
cdr3_length: 17
v_call: TRBV10-3
d_call: TRBD2
clone_size: .

cdr3_nt: TGTGCCAGCAGCTCCCAGGTCACTAGCGGGCGAAGTTCCTACGAGCAGTACTTC
cdr3_aa: CASSSQVTSGRSSYEQYF
j_call: TRBJ2-7
cdr3_length: 18
v_call: TRBV21-1
d_call: .
clone_size: few

cdr3_nt: TGTGCCAGCGCCCCGGTACAGGAGAACTATGGCTACACCTTC
cdr3_aa: CASAPVQENYGYTF
j_call: TRBJ1-2
cdr3_length: 14
v_call: TRBV11-2
d_call: .
clone_size: .

cdr3_nt: TGTGCCAGCAGCATGAGCATGGGAAGTGGAAACACCATATATTTT
cdr3_aa: CASSMSMGSGNTIYF
j_call: TRBJ1-3
cdr3_length: 15
v_call: TRBV5-5
d_call: .
clone_size: .

cdr3_nt: TGTGCCAGCAGCCCGACAGGGGCCCGCGGAGAGACCCAGTACTTC
cdr3_aa: CASSPTGARGETQYF
j_call: TRBJ2-5
cdr3_length: 15
v_call: TRBV7-3
d_call: TRBD1
clone_size: .

cdr3_nt: TGCGCCAGCAGCCTACTCCGGACAGGAGGCACAGATACGCAGTATTTT
cdr3_aa: CASSLLRTGGTDTQYF
j_call: TRBJ2-3
cdr3_length: 16
v_call: TRBV5-1
d_call: TRBD1
clone_size: .

cdr3_nt: TGTGCCAGCAGCCAAGATTGGGGAGGGGGCGGTGGCTACACCTTC
cdr3_aa: CASSQDWGGGGGYTF
j_call: TRBJ1-2
cdr3_length: 15
v_call: TRBV3-1/TRBV3-2
d_call: TRBD1
clone_size: .

cdr3_nt: TGTGCCAGCAGCTCAGGGGGCAAAGCTAATGAAAAACTGTTTTTT
cdr3_aa: CASSSGGKANEKLFF
j_call: TRBJ1-4
cdr3_length: 15
v_call: TRBV5-4
d_call: TRBD1
clone_size: .

cdr3_nt: TGTGCCACCAGTGATTCGGGGGGGGTAGGTCAGCCCCAGCATTTT
cdr3_aa: CATSDSGGVGQPQHF
j_call: TRBJ1-5
cdr3_length: 15
v_call: TRBV24-1
d_call: .
clone_size: .

cdr3_nt: TGTGCCAGCAGCGTCAACAGGGACCTGAACACTGAAGCTTTCTTT
cdr3_aa: CASSVNRDLNTEAFF
j_call: TRBJ1-1
cdr3_length: 15
v_call: TRBV4-2
d_call: .
clone_size: .

cdr3_nt: TGTGCCAGCAGCCCTAGGACAGGCCTGAGGGAAAAACTGTTTTTT
cdr3_aa: CASSPRTGLREKLFF
j_call: TRBJ1-4
cdr3_length: 15
v_call: TRBV3-1/TRBV3-2
d_call: TRBD1
clone_size: .

cdr3_nt: TGTGCCAGCAGCGCCGCCCGGGGGACAGGGAACGGCTACACCTTC
cdr3_aa: CASSAARGTGNGYTF
j_call: TRBJ1-2
cdr3_length: 15
v_call: TRBV9
d_call: TRBD1
clone_size: .

cdr3_nt: TGTGCCAGCAGCGTCAGGGGGACCCACTATGGCTACACCTTC
cdr3_aa: CASSVRGTHYGYTF
j_call: TRBJ1-2
cdr3_length: 14
v_call: TRBV9
d_call: TRBD1
clone_size: .

cdr3_nt: TGCAGCGTCCGACAGGGGACCCACGAGCAGTACTTC
cdr3_aa: CSVRQGTHEQYF
j_call: TRBJ2-7
cdr3_length: 12
v_call: TRBV29-1
d_call: TRBD1
clone_size: .

cdr3_nt: TGTGCCAGCAGCTTTGGGACGGCGCAAGAGACCCAGTACTTC
cdr3_aa: CASSFGTAQETQYF
j_call: TRBJ2-5
cdr3_length: 14
v_call: TRBV11-3
d_call: .
clone_size: .

cdr3_nt: TGTGCCAGTAGTCATAGCGGGAGGGGGGGCAATGAGCAGTTCTTC
cdr3_aa: CASSHSGRGGNEQFF
j_call: TRBJ2-1
cdr3_length: 15
v_call: TRBV19
d_call: TRBD2
clone_size: once

cdr3_nt: TGCGCCAGCAGCCAACAGCCAGACCTTTACAATGAGCAGTTCTTC
cdr3_aa: CASSQQPDLYNEQFF
j_call: TRBJ2-1
cdr3_length: 15
v_call: TRBV4-1
d_call: .
clone_size: .

cdr3_nt: TGTGCCAGCGCGACAGGGTTAGATCAGCCCCAGCATTTT
cdr3_aa: CASATGLDQPQHF
j_call: TRBJ1-5
cdr3_length: 13
v_call: TRBV18
d_call: TRBD1
clone_size: .